Only a few counts were recorded for the clone carrying this TCR beta chain. Its matching antigen is unknown. This specimen belongs to a study of T cells after yellow fever vaccination. Study in general: Fractions with few cells were prepared using SMART-Seq v4 Ultra Low Input.

CDR1 and CDR2 (germline): DFQATT, SNEGSKA (reference sequence). The CDR3 runs to 13 residues. V lost 7 bases and J lost 1, with 12 bases in between. Study findings and constraints: Weaker, the secondary response had a peak occurring faster, on day 5 versus 15. At about 97% for CD4 and about 91% for CD8, most primary-vaccination clones showed up again after the booster.

In making TCR cDNA, 5'RACE template switching added a universal primer site and UMIs to it. In TCRdb, the 5' RACE reads were re-called with MiXCR into one record per CDR3 protein. The data show 200,000 to 300,000 distinct CDR3 sequences, with 10% to 15% seen just once and about 0.51% held by the top ten. J is TRBJ2-3 and V is TRBV20-1; D gene uncertain. Sequenced material: CD4+ T cells sorted from PBMCs, taken 45 days after the yellow fever booster vaccination. This receptor was obtained from a man aged 30 to 45 who received the YFV17D yellow fever vaccine. CDR3 loop: CSVEPRGTDTQYF. CDR3 DNA sequence: TGCAGTGTCGAGCCCCGAGGCACAGATACGCAGTATTTT.